A selection of T cell receptor beta chains follows, all from one sample in a study of blood T cell repertoires in COVID-19. Method: immunoSEQ multiplex PCR; TCRdb's copy keeps in-frame clones and lacks some. This table holds 45,000 to 55,000 clones, about 83% found once. Input material: peripheral blood. The receptors were gathered from a human donor in a cohort sampled during active COVID-19. The CDR3 runs from the conserved cysteine through the conserved F or W. A D gene is named only where the DNA matches it firmly.

cdr3_aa: CASSLGLAGGTGELFF
cdr3_nt: TGTGCCAGCAGCTTGGGACTAGCGGGGGGGACCGGGGAGCTGTTTTTT
d_call: TRBD2
j_call: TRBJ2-2
cdr3_length: 16
v_call: TRBV5-6

cdr3_aa: CASREGSQGYQPQHF
cdr3_nt: TGTGCCAGCAGAGAAGGTAGTCAGGGGTATCAGCCCCAGCATTTT
d_call: .
j_call: TRBJ1-5
cdr3_length: 15
v_call: TRBV6-1

cdr3_aa: CASRKGGQGSSGANVLTF
cdr3_nt: TGTGCCAGTAGGAAGGGGGGACAGGGCTCCTCTGGGGCCAACGTCCTGACTTTC
d_call: TRBD1
j_call: TRBJ2-6
cdr3_length: 18
v_call: TRBV19

cdr3_aa: CASSVDDAWPSGNTIYF
cdr3_nt: TGTGCCAGCAGCGTAGATGATGCCTGGCCCTCTGGAAACACCATATATTTT
d_call: .
j_call: TRBJ1-3
cdr3_length: 17
v_call: TRBV9

cdr3_aa: CASSARPEDRVTANVLTF
cdr3_nt: TGTGCCAGCAGCGCCCGGCCCGAAGACAGGGTAACGGCCAACGTCCTGACTTTC
d_call: TRBD1
j_call: TRBJ2-6
cdr3_length: 18
v_call: TRBV9

cdr3_aa: CASSHGEGGSGNTIYF
cdr3_nt: TGTGCCAGCTCCCATGGTGAAGGGGGCTCTGGAAACACCATATATTTT
d_call: .
j_call: TRBJ1-3
cdr3_length: 16
v_call: TRBV18

cdr3_aa: CASSVRRVDTQYF
cdr3_nt: TGTGCCAGCAGCGTACGTCGGGTGGATACGCAGTATTTT
d_call: .
j_call: TRBJ2-3
cdr3_length: 13
v_call: TRBV9

cdr3_aa: CASSWGGWETQYF
cdr3_nt: TGTGCCAGCAGTTGGGGAGGCTGGGAGACCCAGTACTTC
d_call: .
j_call: TRBJ2-5
cdr3_length: 13
v_call: TRBV2

cdr3_aa: CASRRTGGALEQYF
cdr3_nt: TGTGCCAGCAGAAGGACCGGGGGGGCCCTCGAGCAGTACTTC
d_call: TRBD2
j_call: TRBJ2-7
cdr3_length: 14
v_call: TRBV13

cdr3_aa: CASSRLQGLAGGKDNEQFF
cdr3_nt: TGCGCCAGCAGCCGCCTTCAGGGACTAGCGGGGGGCAAAGACAATGAGCAGTTCTTC
d_call: TRBD2
j_call: TRBJ2-1
cdr3_length: 19
v_call: TRBV4-1

cdr3_aa: CASSQFNGVVSSYEQYF
cdr3_nt: TGCGCCAGCAGCCAATTCAACGGGGTGGTGAGCTCCTACGAGCAGTACTTC
d_call: .
j_call: TRBJ2-7
cdr3_length: 17
v_call: TRBV4-1

cdr3_aa: CASSLGDRFNQPQHF
cdr3_nt: TGTGCCAGTAGTTTAGGGGACAGGTTCAATCAGCCCCAGCATTTT
d_call: TRBD1
j_call: TRBJ1-5
cdr3_length: 15
v_call: TRBV19

cdr3_aa: CASSSTGVREKLFF
cdr3_nt: TGTGCCAGCAGCTCTACAGGGGTCAGGGAAAAACTGTTTTTT
d_call: TRBD1
j_call: TRBJ1-4
cdr3_length: 14
v_call: TRBV9

cdr3_aa: CASSFRGGRSGYTF
cdr3_nt: TGTGCCAGCAGCTTTCGCGGGGGGAGGTCTGGCTACACCTTC
d_call: .
j_call: TRBJ1-2
cdr3_length: 14
v_call: TRBV5-6

cdr3_aa: CASSGGTPVEQYF
cdr3_nt: TGTGCCAGTAGTGGGGGGACCCCTGTCGAGCAGTACTTC
d_call: .
j_call: TRBJ2-7
cdr3_length: 13
v_call: TRBV19

cdr3_aa: CSASRGGEGGTGELFF
cdr3_nt: TGCAGTGCTAGTCGCGGGGGGGAGGGAGGGACCGGGGAGCTGTTTTTT
d_call: TRBD2
j_call: TRBJ2-2
cdr3_length: 16
v_call: TRBV20-1

cdr3_aa: CSVAEQRYTEAFF
cdr3_nt: TGCAGCGTTGCAGAACAGAGATACACTGAAGCTTTCTTT
d_call: .
j_call: TRBJ1-1
cdr3_length: 13
v_call: TRBV29-1

cdr3_aa: CASSLRPGLSGGEQFF
cdr3_nt: TGTGCCAGCAGCTTAAGACCTGGACTAAGCGGGGGGGAGCAGTTCTTC
d_call: TRBD2
j_call: TRBJ2-1
cdr3_length: 16
v_call: TRBV7-9

cdr3_aa: CASIQGQLGSEQYF
cdr3_nt: TGCGCCAGCATCCAGGGACAGCTGGGGAGCGAGCAGTACTTC
d_call: TRBD1
j_call: TRBJ2-7
cdr3_length: 14
v_call: TRBV10-2

cdr3_aa: CASSFGTGSTDTQYF
cdr3_nt: TGCGCCAGCAGCTTTGGGACAGGCAGCACAGATACGCAGTATTTT
d_call: TRBD1
j_call: TRBJ2-3
cdr3_length: 15
v_call: TRBV5-1

cdr3_aa: CASSRDTGAGNTIYF
cdr3_nt: TGTGCCAGCAGTCGCGACACAGGGGCTGGAAACACCATATATTTT
d_call: TRBD1
j_call: TRBJ1-3
cdr3_length: 15
v_call: TRBV6-5

cdr3_aa: CARTLRQRGATDTQYF
cdr3_nt: TGTGCCAGGACTCTCCGGCAGCGGGGGGCCACAGATACGCAGTATTTT
d_call: TRBD2
j_call: TRBJ2-3
cdr3_length: 16
v_call: TRBV6-4

cdr3_aa: CAWRMGANTEAFF
cdr3_nt: TGTGCCTGGAGGATGGGGGCGAACACTGAAGCTTTCTTT
d_call: .
j_call: TRBJ1-1
cdr3_length: 13
v_call: TRBV30

cdr3_aa: CASSLNVAGSNYGYTF
cdr3_nt: TGCGCCAGCAGCCTCAATGTTGCGGGATCAAACTATGGCTACACCTTC
d_call: .
j_call: TRBJ1-2
cdr3_length: 16
v_call: TRBV5-1

cdr3_aa: CASSDLMGAVTGELFF
cdr3_nt: TGTGCCAGCAGCGATCTTATGGGGGCGGTCACCGGGGAGCTGTTTTTT
d_call: .
j_call: TRBJ2-2
cdr3_length: 16
v_call: TRBV9

cdr3_aa: CASSYSISGEQYF
cdr3_nt: TGTGCCAGCAGTTACTCGATCTCCGGGGAGCAGTACTTC
d_call: .
j_call: TRBJ2-7
cdr3_length: 13
v_call: TRBV6-2/TRBV6-3

cdr3_aa: CASSLHSSYEQYF
cdr3_nt: TGTGCCAGCAGCTTGCACAGCTCCTACGAGCAGTACTTC
d_call: .
j_call: TRBJ2-7
cdr3_length: 13
v_call: TRBV11-3

cdr3_aa: CASSYSTNGAAGYTF
cdr3_nt: TGTGCCAGCAGTTACTCGACCAACGGCGCGGCTGGCTACACCTTC
d_call: .
j_call: TRBJ1-2
cdr3_length: 15
v_call: TRBV6-5

cdr3_aa: CASSQDGEGRGYTF
cdr3_nt: TGTGCCAGCAGCCAAGATGGGGAAGGGAGAGGCTACACCTTC
d_call: .
j_call: TRBJ1-2
cdr3_length: 14
v_call: TRBV3-1/TRBV3-2